This entry lists 29 T cell receptor beta chains sequenced from one sample in a study of immune characterization of retroperitoneal liposarcoma (dated by TCRdb to about 2019). Receptor amplification or capture employed PCR. The sample was run on a NextSeq 500. TCRdb redid the processing of the public reads, applying fastp at Q25 and MiXCR, and retained in-frame beta chains. Rows with one shared CDR3 protein collapse into an entry with the most common genes and DNA. The table for this sample lists approximately 10,000 distinct CDR3 sequences; about 30% of them were counted only once. The ten largest account for around 8.8% of the sample. The sample was tumor tissue. These receptors were taken from a male donor with retroperitoneal liposarcoma.

On this clonotype itself: This may be a read error, as it is one base from a much larger clone. The CDR3 ends on some other residue instead of the conserved phenylalanine or tryptophan, so this is likely a read error. V is TRBV7-3 and J is TRBJ2-5, with 10 bases that match TRBD2. The tail of the sequence fits TRBJ2-1 better, so the J call may be wrong. The CDR3 loop spans 13 amino acids. CDR1 is SGHTA and CDR2 is FQGTGA in the germline V gene. Here the CDR3 DNA reads TGTGCCAGCAGCTCTCGGACTAGCGGTGAGCAGTTCCTC. Translation gives CASSSRTSGEQFL.

This sequence joins TRBV6-1 and TRBJ2-1; D remains unclear. This CDR3 is 14 amino acids long. The V gene's germline CDR1 is MNHNS and CDR2 SASEGT. V lost 4 bases, J lost 2 bases, and 9 bases lay in between. CDR3 in amino acids: CASSADAAYNEQFF. Written as DNA, the CDR3 is TGTGCCAGCAGTGCGGACGCTGCCTACAATGAGCAGTTCTTC.

To note about this clonotype: Without the conserved terminal phenylalanine or tryptophan, this CDR3 likely stems from a read error. The chain carries TRBV7-2 and TRBJ2-3; 11 nucleotides match TRBD1. There are 16 residues in the CDR3. Unmatched junction bases numbered 15, after V lost 5 bases and J lost 11 bases. Per the germline V gene, CDR1 is SGHTA and CDR2 is FQGNSA. The CDR3 spells CASSRGQGGLSYEQYL. The DNA of the CDR3 is TGTGCCAGCAGCCGGGGACAGGGGGGACTCTCCTACGAGCAGTATCTT.

V and J are TRBV5-1 and TRBJ1-2; no definite D call. This CDR3 has 15 residues. The V gene lost 0 bases and the J gene lost 4 bases, with 13 bases spanning the gap. Per the germline V gene, CDR1 is SGHRS and CDR2 is YFSETQ. The CDR3 loop is CASSLDLSLGYGYTF. The CDR3 region has the DNA TGCGCCAGCAGCTTGGATCTTTCCTTGGGCTATGGCTACACCTTC.

The V and J genes are TRBV11-3 and TRBJ1-5, with D unclear. The CDR3 is 14 residues long. V lost 3 bases and J lost 6, with 12 bases in between. Germline V gene sequence: CDR1 SGHNT, CDR2 YENEEA. CDR3: CASSFGRVSQPQHF. CDR3 nucleotides: TGTGCCAGCAGCTTTGGTAGGGTCAGTCAGCCCCAGCATTTT.

V and J are TRBV6-1 and TRBJ1-2; a possible D gene is TRBD1 (6 bases). Germline loops: CDR1 MNHNS, CDR2 SASEGT. The CDR3 length is 13 residues. V gave up 5 bases and J gave up 7 bases, with 14 bases separating them. CDR3 nucleotide sequence: TGTGCCAGCAGTTCGGGGGGGCGTTTTGGCTACACCTTC. This gives the protein CASSSGGRFGYTF.

This clonotype was seen more than once but under ten times. This chain joins TRBV6-1 and TRBJ1-1, with 7 positions matching TRBD1. The CDR3 consists of 14 residues. With 7 bases clipped from V and 0 bases from J, the junction kept 5 bases outside the gene matches. Germline V gives CDR1 MNHNS, CDR2 SASEGT. CDR3 nucleotides: TGTGCCAGCAAACCGACAGGGATGAACACTGAAGCTTTCTTT. Its translation: CASKPTGMNTEAFF.

The chain carries TRBV7-9 and TRBJ2-5; TRBD2 is a possible D gene (6 bases). The end of the DNA aligns better with TRBJ2-7, so the J call may be wrong. Germline loops: CDR1 SEHNR, CDR2 FQNEAQ (reference sequence). This CDR3 is built from 14 residues. Here the CDR3 DNA reads TGTGCCAGCAGCTTAGTAGCGGAATCCTACGAGCAGTACTTC. It codes for CASSLVAESYEQYF.

This clonotype was counted only a few times. The chain uses TRBV12-3 or TRBV12-4 and TRBJ2-5; 8 bases align to TRBD2. The J call is uncertain, as TRBJ2-7 better fits the DNA end. The CDR3 extends over 14 amino acids. Here the CDR3 reads CASRRGGFYYEQYF. Here the CDR3 DNA reads TGTGCCAGCAGACGGGGGGGTTTTTACTACGAGCAGTACTTC.

Relative to its sample, this clonotype is large. The chain employs TRBV7-2 and TRBJ2-1, with a weak D call TRBD1 (7 bases). From germline, CDR1 is SGHTA and CDR2 FQGNSA. This CDR3 region has 15 residues. V was shortened by 4 bases and J by 10 bases, with 20 bases between the two germline ends. For the CDR3, the DNA is TGTGCCAGCAGCTCGACAGGGTGGGAGCGGGCCGAGCAGTTCTTC. It yields the protein CASSSTGWERAEQFF.

This clonotype was recorded at least ten times. The rearrangement uses TRBV6-1 and TRBJ1-2; the D is unclear. V was shortened by 6 bases and J by 8 bases, with 10 bases between the two germline ends. This CDR3 is built from 11 residues. Germline V CDR1 and CDR2: MNHNS, SASEGT. The CDR3 is CASRIGNGYTF. CDR3 coding DNA: TGTGCCAGCAGGATAGGGAACGGCTACACCTTC.

V and J are TRBV6-6 and TRBJ2-2; 11 bases are shared with TRBD2. V gave up 5 bases and J gave up 1 base; unmatched junction bases: 0. CDR3 length equals 15 residues. CDR1 MNHNY and CDR2 SVGAGI come from the germline V gene (reference sequence). The CDR3 sequence is CASSGLAGNTGELFF. DNA of the CDR3: TGTGCCAGCAGTGGACTAGCGGGGAACACCGGGGAGCTGTTTTTT.

V is TRBV6-1 and J is TRBJ2-1, with D unclear. The DNA end favors TRBJ2-7, so the J call may be wrong. CDR3 length: 14 residues. The V gene's germline CDR1 is MNHNS and CDR2 SASEGT. The CDR3 here is CASSEVVGGFEQYF. In DNA form, the CDR3 reads TGTGCCAGCAGTGAAGTGGTGGGCGGCTTTGAGCAGTACTTC.

The V gene is TRBV7-2, the J gene TRBJ2-1; D is uncertain. TRBJ2-7 matches the DNA end more closely, so the J call is doubtful. Germline assignment: CDR1 SGHTA and CDR2 FQGNSA. The CDR3 consists of 12 residues. The CDR3 spells CASSLQLYEQYF. The CDR3 nucleotides are TGTGCCAGCAGCTTACAGTTGTATGAGCAGTACTTC.

This clonotype has ten or more counts. The chain combines TRBV7-3 with TRBJ2-3; 10 nucleotides align to TRBD2. Germline V gene sequence: CDR1 SGHTA, CDR2 FQGTGA. J lost 0 bases, V lost 0 bases, and 3 bases had no gene match. The CDR3 contains 17 residues. DNA for the CDR3: TGTGCCAGCAGCTTAACGGGACTAGCGCGGAGCACAGATACGCAGTATTTT. It yields the protein CASSLTGLARSTDTQYF.

This clonotype is medium-sized in the sample. The chain has TRBV7-2 and TRBJ2-1; D gene uncertain. V dropped 3 bases and J dropped 10 bases, with 10 bases sitting between them. CDR1 and CDR2 (germline): SGHTA, FQGNSA. The CDR3 runs to 12 residues. The CDR3 protein is CASSLGIYEQFF. The CDR3 DNA reads TGTGCCAGCAGCTTGGGGATCTACGAGCAGTTCTTC.

This clonotype was detected a few times. The chain combines TRBV27 with TRBJ2-4; 7 nucleotides line up with TRBD2. Germline assignment: CDR1 MNHEY and CDR2 SMNVEV (reference sequence). The CDR3 consists of 16 residues. The V and J ends lost 1 base and 0 bases, in that order; junction bases with no gene match: 3. The CDR3 loop reads CASSLYSGLAKNIQYF. The CDR3 DNA reads as TGTGCCAGCAGTTTATATAGCGGGTTAGCCAAAAACATTCAGTACTTC.

The table lists this clonotype with many counts. The chain employs TRBV6-6 and TRBJ2-5; D assignment may be TRBD1 or TRBD2 (5 bases each). The DNA end lines up better with TRBJ2-1; the J call may be wrong. This CDR3 is 16 amino acids long. Germline loops: CDR1 MNHNY, CDR2 SVGAGI (reference sequence). CDR3 protein: CASSYSAGALQETQFF. The CDR3, as DNA: TGTGCCAGCAGTTACTCGGCCGGGGCTCTCCAAGAGACCCAGTTCTTC.

This clonotype is judged medium-sized. The CDR3 loop reads CAATRDSDFYEQFF. The CDR3 nucleotides are TGTGCCGCCACCAGGGACAGCGACTTCTACGAGCAGTTCTTC. V and J are TRBV6-1 and TRBJ2-1; 7 nucleotides match TRBD1. After removal of 11 bases from V and 10 bases from J, the junction contained 17 bases not matched to a gene. This CDR3 is 14 amino acids long. CDR1 MNHNS and CDR2 SASEGT come from the germline V gene.

The genes are TRBV12-3 or TRBV12-4 and TRBJ2-2, with D possibly being TRBD1 or TRBD2 (7 bases each). The V gene lost 3 bases and the J gene lost 5 bases, with 13 bases spanning the gap. CDR3 size: 15 residues. CDR3 DNA sequence: TGTGCCAGCAGTTTGGCAGGGGGGGGTACCGGGGAGCTGTTTTTT. Translating gives CASSLAGGGTGELFF.

This clonotype was counted only a few times. The gene calls are TRBV7-2 and TRBJ2-1; no firm D call. Trimming stripped 1 base from V and 10 bases from J, with 11 bases between. Germline CDR1 is SGHTA and CDR2 is FQGNSA. The CDR3 loop spans 13 amino acids. The CDR3 DNA is TGTGCCAGCAGCTTAGGTCGGAATTACGAGCAGTTCTTC. Translated, it gives CASSLGRNYEQFF.

The table lists this clonotype with a few counts. This chain joins TRBV7-2 and TRBJ1-4, with a tentative D call TRBD1 (6 bases). V was shortened by 3 bases and J by 6 bases, with 14 bases between the two germline ends. The CDR3 covers 15 residues. CDR1 and CDR2 from the germline V gene are SGHTA and FQGNSA. The CDR3 is CASSFGGGADEKLFF. Written as DNA, the CDR3 is TGTGCCAGCAGCTTCGGGGGGGGGGCGGATGAAAAACTGTTTTTT.

A note on this clonotype: One base away lies a much larger clone, so this may be a sequencing read error. The chain employs TRBV7-6 and TRBJ2-3; TRBD2 is a possible D gene (6 bases). This CDR3 comprises 13 residues. CDR1 is SGHVS and CDR2 is FNYEAQ in the germline V gene. The CDR3 is CSSSLAALDTQYF. CDR3 nucleotide sequence: TGTTCCAGCAGCTTAGCGGCCCTGGATACGCAGTATTTT.

This clonotype was observed many times. In nucleotides, the CDR3 is TGTGCCAGCAGCGTATCCGGGACAGGGGGATACGAGCAGTACTTC. Amino acids: CASSVSGTGGYEQYF. This chain links TRBV11-3 with TRBJ2-5; 11 bases fit TRBD1. The J call may be faulty, since TRBJ2-7 better matches the DNA end. Germline CDR1 is SGHNT and CDR2 is YENEEA. CDR3 length: 15 residues.

By frequency in the sample, this clonotype is medium-sized. The chain recombines TRBV7-2 with TRBJ2-5; the match to TRBD2 covers 7 bases. The V gene's germline CDR1 is SGHTA and CDR2 FQGNSA. With V trimmed by 7 bases and J by 7 bases, 6 bases remained unmatched. The CDR3 is 12 amino acids. This chain's CDR3 is CASNPPGGTQYF. CDR3 DNA: TGTGCCAGCAACCCCCCGGGGGGGACCCAGTACTTC.

By share, this clonotype counts as medium-sized. The chain recombines TRBV6-1 with TRBJ2-2; D perhaps matches TRBD1 (6 bases). Trimming stripped 4 bases from V and 7 bases from J, with 13 bases between. The CDR3 runs 14 residues. CDR1 and CDR2 (germline): MNHNS, SASEGT. The CDR3 loop reads CASSALGDIGELFF. The CDR3 nucleotides read TGTGCCAGCAGTGCCCTAGGGGACATCGGGGAGCTGTTTTTT.

This clonotype was detected many times. V gene TRBV12-3 or TRBV12-4 combines with J gene TRBJ2-4; perhaps TRBD2 as D (6 bases). V lost 4 bases and J 12 bases, leaving 16 bases between the germline ends. The CDR3 is 13 residues long. DNA of the CDR3: TGTGCCAGCAGTTCCTACATAGCCGGGGGTCAGTACTTC. Its translation: CASSSYIAGGQYF.

Regarding this clonotype: At one end the junction does not follow the germline gene, possibly because of a read error. The CDR3 DNA is TGTGCCAGCACCCGACATGGACCCTACAATGAGCAGTTCTTT. Translation gives CASTRHGPYNEQFF. The chain employs TRBV6-1 and TRBJ2-3; D is uncertain. The CDR3 covers 14 residues. The germline CDR1 and CDR2 sequences are MNHNS and SASEGT.

The chain is built from TRBV6-6 and TRBJ2-1, with 10 nucleotides matching TRBD1. Matching the DNA end better, TRBJ2-7 makes the J call doubtful. From germline, CDR1 is MNHNY and CDR2 SVGAGI (reference sequence). The CDR3 extends over 14 amino acids. CDR3 sequence reads: CASSYGQGAYEQYF. The CDR3 DNA follows: TGTGCCAGCAGTTACGGACAGGGGGCCTACGAGCAGTACTTC.